The rows below give T cell receptor beta chains drawn from one sample of a study of T cell repertoires in cytomegalovirus infection. TCRdb used MiXCR to reprocess the reads, holding one entry per CDR3 protein. This table holds 200,000 to 250,000 distinct CDR3 sequences, 9% to 15% found once. Sequenced sample: PBMCs. The receptors were gathered from a human donor in good health (CMV status not recorded). Some clones in this sample may be carry-over from other donors' samples. CDR3s include the opening cysteine and the closing phenylalanine or tryptophan. Each record gives: V gene, J gene, clone size, D gene, CDR3 DNA, CDR3 protein. D genes are given only for firm matches. Where a row states a size, it is once, few, many or the class of an expanded clone; other rows omit it.

V: TRBV5-1
J: TRBJ2-1
size: few
D: NA
DNA: TGCGCCAGCAGTCAGGACGTCCAGCAGTTCTTC
CDR3: CASSQDVQQFF

V: TRBV6-2/TRBV6-3
J: TRBJ1-2
size: many
D: TRBD1
DNA: TGTGCCAGCAGTTGGAACAGGGGAGTAGTCGGCTACACCTTC
CDR3: CASSWNRGVVGYTF

V: TRBV2
J: TRBJ2-5
size: few
D: NA
DNA: TGTGCCAGCCTTGGGAGCGTGGAGACCCAGTACTTC
CDR3: CASLGSVETQYF

V: TRBV15
J: TRBJ2-1
size: NA
D: NA
DNA: TGTGCCACCAGCAGAGACCCTAGCAGGGGAGAAGAGCAGTTCTTC
CDR3: CATSRDPSRGEEQFF

V: TRBV5-4
J: TRBJ2-5
size: many
D: TRBD1
DNA: TGTGCCAGCAGAGACAGGGGGAAAGAGACCCAGTACTTC
CDR3: CASRDRGKETQYF

V: TRBV6-2/TRBV6-3
J: TRBJ2-2
size: many
D: NA
DNA: TGTGCCAGCAACCCCATCCAGGACACGATGAACACCGGGGAGCTGTTTTTT
CDR3: CASNPIQDTMNTGELFF

V: TRBV2
J: TRBJ1-4
size: NA
D: NA
DNA: TGTGCCAGCAGGGGACCACGGGCCCTAGAAAAACTGTTTTTT
CDR3: CASRGPRALEKLFF

V: TRBV7-3
J: TRBJ2-1
size: many
D: NA
DNA: TGTGCCAGCAGCTTGGAGAGACTTCGTTTGGAGGAGCAGTTCTTC
CDR3: CASSLERLRLEEQFF

V: TRBV19
J: TRBJ1-6
size: few
D: NA
DNA: TGTGCCAGTACGGGCAGGGCCGATTCACCCCTCCACTTT
CDR3: CASTGRADSPLHF

V: TRBV7-2
J: TRBJ2-1
size: many
D: NA
DNA: TGTGCCAGCAGCTTAGGCGGCGGAAACAATGAGCAGTTCTTC
CDR3: CASSLGGGNNEQFF

V: TRBV6-2/TRBV6-3
J: TRBJ2-1
size: many
D: TRBD2
DNA: TGTGCCAGCAGATGGCTGACTAGCGGGAGAGGCAATGAGCAGTTCTTC
CDR3: CASRWLTSGRGNEQFF

V: TRBV4-3
J: TRBJ2-1
size: NA
D: NA
DNA: TGCGCCAGCAGCCCGGGGCCCGGCCCCACGCGACCCTTCTTC
CDR3: CASSPGPGPTRPFF

V: TRBV27
J: TRBJ2-3
size: many
D: TRBD2
DNA: TGTGCCAGCAGTTTACCTGGCGGGAGAAAGGATACGCAGTATTTT
CDR3: CASSLPGGRKDTQYF

V: TRBV7-9
J: TRBJ1-2
size: many
D: NA
DNA: TGTGCCAGCAGCTTAGAGGGTCTCGGTGGCTACACCTTC
CDR3: CASSLEGLGGYTF

V: TRBV7-3
J: TRBJ1-6
size: many
D: NA
DNA: TGTGCCAGCAGCTTAACTGGGCCTAATTCACCCCTCCACTTT
CDR3: CASSLTGPNSPLHF

V: TRBV19
J: TRBJ2-5
size: many
D: TRBD1
DNA: TGTGCCAGTAGTACCCCCCTTGGGACAGCACAAGAGACCCAGTACTTC
CDR3: CASSTPLGTAQETQYF

V: TRBV28
J: TRBJ1-2
size: NA
D: NA
DNA: TGTGCCAGCAGTTTATCCGACAGGTCTATCCCCAACTATGGCTACACCTTC
CDR3: CASSLSDRSIPNYGYTF

V: TRBV7-3
J: TRBJ2-2
size: many
D: NA
DNA: TGTGCCAGCAGCTTAGCAAGGTTCGGGGAGCTGTTTTTT
CDR3: CASSLARFGELFF

V: TRBV28
J: TRBJ1-5
size: many
D: NA
DNA: TGTGCCAGTAACGGGGGGGGGACTGGCAATCAGCCCCAGCATTTT
CDR3: CASNGGGTGNQPQHF

V: TRBV7-2
J: TRBJ1-2
size: many
D: NA
DNA: TGTGCCAGCAGCACCAGCCAGGGGTCGGGGGGCTACACCTTC
CDR3: CASSTSQGSGGYTF